The clone carrying this TCR beta chain was seen repeatedly, ten times or more. The entry originates in a study of T cells in Graves' hyperthyroidism and ophthalmopathy. The CDR3 sequence is 17 residues long. Germline assignment: CDR1 MNHEY and CDR2 SVGAGI. V shed 2 bases and J 5 bases; nucleotides not matched to a gene: 12. It was RNA transcripts that yielded the amplified TCR beta CDR3 regions. First-round RT-PCR of the TCR CDR3 relied on the HTBI primer set. MiXCR was run by TCRdb on the multiplex PCR reads, yielding one entry per CDR3 protein. The sample lists approximately 480,000 distinct CDR3 sequences; 20% were seen once.

The chain combines TRBV6-5 with TRBJ1-1; 9 positions agree with TRBD1. This clonotype was obtained from a man younger than 35 with Graves' hyperthyroidism. Specimen: blood. The CDR3 spells CASSYPQLRTGVTEAFF. In DNA form, the CDR3 reads TGTGCCAGCAGTTACCCTCAATTGAGGACAGGGGTGACTGAAGCTTTCTTT.